The 15 T cell receptor beta chains below come from one sample, sequenced in a study of monozygotic twins with inflammatory bowel disease. TCRdb re-called the 5' RACE reads and catalogs CDR3 proteins one per entry, DNA excluded. The sample data list about 160,000 distinct CDR3 sequences. The sample taken for sequencing was blood. These receptors were collected from a human donor with ulcerative colitis or Crohn's disease, or a healthy co-twin of an affected twin (not recorded which).

The chain uses TRBV5-1 and TRBJ1-6; TCRdb lists TRBD1, though no DNA is available to test this call. CDR3 length equals 15 residues. Germline CDR1 and CDR2: SGHRS and YFSETQ. The CDR3: CASSLSQGRNSPLHF.

The chain recombines TRBV7-9 with TRBJ2-7; without DNA, the TCRdb call of TRBD1 cannot be checked. The CDR3 runs to 15 residues. CDR1 SEHNR and CDR2 FQNEAQ come from the germline V gene (reference sequence). The CDR3 sequence is CASSATGGTLYEQYF.

CDR3 sequence: CASSYPRQGGGTEAFF. The chain is built from TRBV6-5 and TRBJ1-1; TCRdb indicates TRBD1, and absent DNA this call remains unverified. Germline V gives CDR1 MNHEY, CDR2 SVGAGI. The CDR3 covers 16 residues.

CDR3 region: CSARAQGMSYNEQFF. The chain carries TRBV20-1 and TRBJ2-1; TCRdb calls TRBD1, which cannot be checked without DNA. The germline V gene has CDR1 DFQATT and CDR2 SNEGSKA (reference sequence). The CDR3 length is 15 residues.

The chain recombines TRBV5-1 with TRBJ1-1; without DNA, the TCRdb call of TRBD1 cannot be checked. This CDR3 spans 15 amino acids. The germline CDR1 and CDR2 sequences are SGHRS and YFSETQ. The CDR3 here is CASSLWTGPNTEAFF. The variable domain in full, completed from reference TRBV5-1 and TRBJ1-1, reads KAGVTQTPRYLIKTRGQQVTLSCSPISGHRSVSWYQQTPGQGLQFLFEYFSETQRNKGNFPGRFSGRQFSNSRSEMNVSTLELGDSALYLCASSLWTGPNTEAFFGQGTRLTVV.

The chain has TRBV5-1 and TRBJ2-5; TCRdb outputs TRBD2, but without DNA this stays unchecked. The CDR3 is 16 residues long. Germline-derived CDR1 and CDR2 are SGHRS and YFSETQ. The CDR3 reads CASSLRTSGSRETQYF.

V and J are TRBV27 and TRBJ1-1; as DNA is missing, the TRBD1 call by TCRdb cannot be tested. The CDR3 is 13 residues long. Germline V CDR1 and CDR2: MNHEY, SMNVEV (reference sequence). The CDR3: CASRSGTTTEAFF.

The chain links TRBV7-2 to TRBJ2-2; TCRdb indicates TRBD2, and absent DNA this call remains unverified. CDR3 length: 14 residues. Germline loops: CDR1 SGHTA, CDR2 FQGNSA. The CDR3 region is CASSLRGYTGELFF. The full variable domain, its missing parts supplied by reference TRBV7-2 and TRBJ2-2, is GAGVSQSPSNKVTEKGKDVELRCDPISGHTALYWYRQSLGQGLEFLIYFQGNSAPDKSGLPSDRFSAERTGGSVSTLTIQRTQQEDSAVYLCASSLRGYTGELFFGEGSRLTVL.

V and J are TRBV27 and TRBJ2-7; TCRdb names TRBD2, which stays unverified in the absence of DNA. Germline V gives CDR1 MNHEY, CDR2 SMNVEV (reference sequence). The CDR3 is 15 residues long. This CDR3 reads CASSAKSGFAYEQYF.

The rearrangement links TRBV7-8 to TRBJ1-1; absent DNA, TCRdb's TRBD1 call cannot be checked. The CDR3 is made up of 15 amino acids. Germline lookup yields CDR1 SGHVS and CDR2 FQNEAQ. The CDR3 sequence is CASSLAGQLNTEAFF.

The V call is TRBV7-6, the J call TRBJ1-4. The CDR3 covers 13 residues. CDR1 SGHVS and CDR2 FNYEAQ come from the germline V gene. The CDR3 spells CASSLLVDEKLFF.

J is TRBJ2-7 and V is TRBV7-3; without DNA, the TCRdb call of TRBD2 cannot be checked. This CDR3 has 15 amino acids. The germline V gene encodes CDR1 SGHTA and CDR2 FQGTGA. The CDR3 reads CASSLLGGRQYEQYF.

The CDR3 loop reads CATSERTSPDDEQFF. This chain joins TRBV24-1 and TRBJ2-1; the D call of TRBD2 rests on TCRdb alone, since no DNA is present to check it. CDR3 length equals 15 residues. The germline gives CDR1 KGHDR, CDR2 SFDVKD.

V is TRBV6-2 or TRBV6-3 and J is TRBJ1-4; the D gene TCRdb calls, TRBD1, cannot be checked with no DNA. Germline CDR1 MNHEY, CDR2 SVGEGT. The CDR3 covers 15 residues. The CDR3: CASSYSGQGRGKLFF.

The J gene is TRBJ1-1, the V gene TRBV5-1. Germline values: CDR1 SGHRS, CDR2 YFSETQ. The length of the CDR3 is 12 residues. This CDR3 reads CASSFDHTEAFF.